This T cell receptor (beta chain) is drawn from a study of T cells in Graves' hyperthyroidism and ophthalmopathy (dated by TCRdb to about 2019). In the study overall: Peripheral blood was sampled at the time of initial diagnosis, prior to any treatment. The roughly 91 discovery patients were randomly split 7:3 into training and test sets. Whether ophthalmopathy could be predicted prospectively was tested in an independent validation cohort made up of under 20 hyperthyroidism patients plus 17 patients who later progressed to ophthalmopathy. Following sampling, methimazole starting at 30 mg daily was given to hyperthyroidism patients, and high-dose intravenous methylprednisolone was given to ophthalmopathy patients. To identify TCR V-J signatures that set the groups apart, the researchers used a discovery cohort of 90 to 100 patients, made up of about 44 with Graves' ophthalmopathy and some 60 with stable Graves' hyperthyroidism. The paper describes TCR Vbeta CDR3 sequencing of 135 peripheral blood samples, made up of fewer than 50 ophthalmopathy patients, around 78 hyperthyroidism patients and around 17 progressor patients. The study also compared thyroid tissue and blood T-cell repertoires from over 5 Graves' hyperthyroidism patients.

As concerns this clonotype: Its antigen remains undetermined. Within one base of it there is no much larger clone, and no base qualities were kept.

The TCR beta CDR3 regions were amplified from RNA transcripts. The TCR CDR3 was subjected to a first round of RT-PCR using the HTBI primer set and the Qiagen OneStep RT-PCR kit. Libraries were constructed in a second round of multiplex PCR, after which size selection and purification were performed. Paired-end sequencing of the libraries was performed with 100 bp reads on an Illumina HiSeq2000. Per the original workflow: SOAPnuke was used to process the raw data, removing reads that contained adapters or uncalled bases, had a mean Phred below 15, or lacked an exact match to the constant primer or identifier. COPE v1.2.5 was used to merge the high-quality paired reads, and each unique nucleotide sequence was defined as a clonotype. Clonotypes were aligned to IMGT TRBV, TRBD and TRBJ reference segments using MiTCR v1.1. The analysis included only V-J combinations with a frequency above 0.0001, which together covered roughly 99% of the repertoires. The TCS score was defined as F50 (clonal expansion) divided by E x V (chaos), with BLOSUM62-based TCRdist calculated between CDR3 peptides within each V-J. Welch's t-statistics and random forest reduced fewer than 550 V-J features to roughly 13, which were used in a naive Bayes classifier (R e1071). TCRdb reprocessing: public reads trimmed at Q25 with fastp, clones called with MiXCR, in-frame beta chains kept. For every CDR3 protein sequence, its rows merge into one entry that carries the most common genes and DNA. The V and J calls come from TCRdb's annotation, not from the publication. The sample table records around 600,000 distinct CDR3 sequences; roughly 15% of these occur just once. The biggest ten clones account for around 12% of the sample.

The trim is 6 bases for V and 6 bases for J, with a gap of 14 bases between the germline ends. From the cysteine through the phenylalanine, the CDR3 covers 14 amino acids. Kept here is only the CDR3 DNA, which spans 42 bases and is read in frame from base 1. Ophthalmopathy patients had moderately to severely active disease, Clinical Activity Score of at least 3, NOSPECS grade of at least 4, and duration under 3 months. The study excluded patients with uncontrolled infections, other autoimmune diseases, pregnancy or lactation. Diagnoses were established on the basis of clinical symptoms, serum thyroxine and TRAb, thyroid ultrasound, and orbital computed tomography. PBMCs were separated from roughly 10 ml of fresh peripheral blood using Ficoll-Paque density gradient centrifugation. Total RNA was extracted using Trizol reagent, and RNA quality was assessed on an Agilent 2100 Bioanalyzer. The research as a whole found: In validation, the model predicted progression to ophthalmopathy a median of approximately 6.6 months before onset, with roughly 70% sensitivity and 72.22% specificity. In cross-validation, a model built on a 13 V-J signature told ophthalmopathy apart from stable hyperthyroidism with less than 90% sensitivity and 81% to 82% specificity, and in testing the same model reached 80%/75%. Sample size was not statistically predetermined, and investigators were not blinded to group allocation. Blood samples also contained most of the expanded thyroid clonotypes (frequency above 0.001), which suggests that blood repertoires may reflect thyroid immune responses.

The sequence joins TRBV12-3 or TRBV12-4 to TRBJ1-4; the D region possibly corresponds to TRBD1 (5 bases align). This TCR was recovered from a woman in her forties or fifties with Graves' ophthalmopathy. Sequencing was performed on blood. In nucleotide form, the sequence is TGTGCCAGCAGCTCCCAAGGGGCGGATGAAAAACTGTTTTTT. It translates as CASSSQGADEKLFF.